This T cell receptor beta chain originates from a study of T cell responses to AZD1222 COVID-19 vaccine. Overall study context: Pooled in the analysis were second doses at about 4 or about 12 weeks.

Study-wide findings and caveats: Mostly white British, mostly female donors; authors suggested clonal diversity may be underestimated.

This CDR3 has 15 residues. Germline V gene data show CDR1 as KGHDR and CDR2 as SFDVKD. Trimming cost V 2 bases and J 7 bases; bases outside gene matches: 5. This table comes from immunoSEQ multiplex PCR, and its TCRdb copy is limited to in-frame clones, with some not included. Among roughly 100,000 clones listed, approximately 84% were seen once. This clone has a handful of counts. The antigen remains unidentified. This chain connects TRBV24-1 to TRBJ2-2; 8 nucleotides match TRBD2. The TCR comes from an adult in good health. The input for sequencing was peripheral blood, taken on day 0 of AZD1222 vaccination. DNA for the CDR3: TGTGCCACCAGTGATTCCGGGAGGGATAGCGGGGAGCTGTTTTTT. It translates to CATSDSGRDSGELFF.